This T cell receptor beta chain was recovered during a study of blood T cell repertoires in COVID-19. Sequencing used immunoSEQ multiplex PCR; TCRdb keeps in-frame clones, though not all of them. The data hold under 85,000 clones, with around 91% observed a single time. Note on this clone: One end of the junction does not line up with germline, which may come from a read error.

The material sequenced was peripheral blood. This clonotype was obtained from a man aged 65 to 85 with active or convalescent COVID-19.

As DNA, the CDR3 is TGTGCCAGCAGTGAAGCGGTATACATTGAGCAGTTCTTC. Its translation is CASSEAVYIEQFF. The V and J genes are TRBV6-1 and TRBJ2-1; D gene uncertain. Per the germline V gene, CDR1 is MNHNS and CDR2 is SASEGT. The CDR3 length is 13 residues.